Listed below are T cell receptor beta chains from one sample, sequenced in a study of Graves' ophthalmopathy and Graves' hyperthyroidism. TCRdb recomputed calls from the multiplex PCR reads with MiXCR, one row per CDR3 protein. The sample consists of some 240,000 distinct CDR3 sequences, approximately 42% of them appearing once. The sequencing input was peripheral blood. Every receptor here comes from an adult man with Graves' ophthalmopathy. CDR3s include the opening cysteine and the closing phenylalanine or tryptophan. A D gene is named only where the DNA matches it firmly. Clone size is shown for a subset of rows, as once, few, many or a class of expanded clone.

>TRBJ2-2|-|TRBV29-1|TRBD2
TGCAGCGTTGTGGGCCCGGGGCGGGAGAGCACCGGGGAGCTGTTTTTT
CSVVGPGRESTGELFF
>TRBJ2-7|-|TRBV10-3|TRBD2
TGTGCCATCAGCGGGGGGCTAGCGGGAGAGTCCTACGAGCAGTACTTC
CAISGGLAGESYEQYF
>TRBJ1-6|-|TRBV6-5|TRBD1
TGTGCCAGCAGCGAGGGGACAGCTAATTCACCCCTCCACTTT
CASSEGTANSPLHF
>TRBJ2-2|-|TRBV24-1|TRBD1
TGTGCCACCAGTCAGACGACAGGGAACGCCGGGGAGCTGTTTTTT
CATSQTTGNAGELFF
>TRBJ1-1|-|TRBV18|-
TGTGCCAGCTCGCCCTCACCCACCACAGGGAGGAAGACTGAAGCTTTCTTT
CASSPSPTTGRKTEAFF
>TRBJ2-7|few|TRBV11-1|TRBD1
TGTGCCAGCAGCTTCGGGACAGGCGCCAATGGGAGGGAGCAGTACTTC
CASSFGTGANGREQYF
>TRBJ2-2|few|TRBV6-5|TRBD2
TGTGCCAGCAGTGCTAGCGGGGCCTACACCGGGGAGCTGTTTTTT
CASSASGAYTGELFF
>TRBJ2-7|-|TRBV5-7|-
TGTGCCAGCAGCCCGAGTAGTGGTCTCAACTACGAGCAGTACTTC
CASSPSSGLNYEQYF
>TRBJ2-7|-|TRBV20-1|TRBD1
TGCAGTGCTAGATCGTATGGGACAGTATACGAGCAGTACTTC
CSARSYGTVYEQYF
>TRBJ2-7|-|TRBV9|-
TGTGCCAGCAGCATGGGACAAACCTACGAGCAGTACTTC
CASSMGQTYEQYF
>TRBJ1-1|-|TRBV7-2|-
TGTGCCAGCAGCTTTAACAGGAACACTGAAGCTTTCTTT
CASSFNRNTEAFF
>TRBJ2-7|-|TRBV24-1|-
TGTGCCACCAATGAGGGCGACGAGCAGTACTTC
CATNEGDEQYF
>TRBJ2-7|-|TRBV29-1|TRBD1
TGCAGCGTTGAAGTGGGAGGACAGGGGCAATCCTACGAGCAGTACTTC
CSVEVGGQGQSYEQYF
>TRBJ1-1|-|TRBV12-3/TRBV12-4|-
TGTGCCAGTAGTAGAAGGGGCGTACGGGGGCCGGGGGAAGCTTTCTTT
CASSRRGVRGPGEAFF
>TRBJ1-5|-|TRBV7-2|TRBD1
TGTGCCAGCAGTTTCACCCCAACCCGAAAGGGGGCTTTGAGTTTTCAGCCCCAGCATTTT
CASSFTPTRKGALSFQPQHF
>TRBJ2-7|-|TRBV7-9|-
TGTGCCAGCAGCCCCCACAGGGCCTACGAGCAGTACTTC
CASSPHRAYEQYF
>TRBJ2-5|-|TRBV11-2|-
TGTGCCAGCAGCTTAGATGCATGGGGGGGCAGGACCCTGACCCAGTACTTC
CASSLDAWGGRTLTQYF
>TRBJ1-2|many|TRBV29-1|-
TGCAGCGCCGCTTTGAGCTATGGCTACACCTTC
CSAALSYGYTF
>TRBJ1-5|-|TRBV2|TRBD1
TGTGCCAGCCGACAGGGAACGGGAAATCAGCCCCAGCATTTT
CASRQGTGNQPQHF
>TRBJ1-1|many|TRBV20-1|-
TGCAGTGCCCCCATGAACACTGAAGCTTTCTTT
CSAPMNTEAFF
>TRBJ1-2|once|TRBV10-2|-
TGTGCCAGCAACGGCGACGGACTAAATGGCTACACCTTC
CASNGDGLNGYTF
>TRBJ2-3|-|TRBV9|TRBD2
TGTGCCAGCAGCGTAGTTAGCGGGACGGCAGATACGCAGTATTTT
CASSVVSGTADTQYF
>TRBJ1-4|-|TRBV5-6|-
TGTGCCAGCAGCTTGGGGGCGCGGGGATCTGAAAAACTGTTTTTT
CASSLGARGSEKLFF
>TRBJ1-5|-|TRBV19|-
TGTGCCAGTAGTGTTGACCGAGGGGCCCTAAATCAGCCCCAGCATTTT
CASSVDRGALNQPQHF
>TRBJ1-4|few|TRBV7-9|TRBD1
TGTGCCAGCAGCCGGGGACAGAGGTCGGAAAAACTGTTTTTT
CASSRGQRSEKLFF